This T cell receptor (beta chain) stems from a study of Ad26.COV2.S vaccination and SARS-CoV-2 variants. Some clones are missing from TCRdb's copy, which holds only in-frame ones; the method was immunoSEQ multiplex PCR. The sample contains about 440,000 clones, roughly 88% of which appear only once. Described treatment: over 15 received Ad26.COV2.S at low or high dose, single or two shots; 5 received placebo; per-sample allocation not given. Sampling was performed 63 days after the first vaccine or placebo injection. An 18-55-year-old adult in Boston served as donor. This CDR3 contains 12 residues. Germline values: CDR1 SGHNT, CDR2 YYREEE (reference sequence). V lost 0 bases to trimming and J lost 9 bases, with 7 bases between them.

The chain employs TRBV5-4 and TRBJ2-1; D is unresolved. This TCR derives from a person aged 18 to 59 who received the Ad26.COV2.S COVID-19 vaccine or a placebo. The specimen was peripheral blood, collected in a trial of Ad26.COV2.S vaccine versus placebo. The CDR3 region is CASSLEVGEQFF. CDR3 sequence (DNA): TGTGCCAGCAGCTTGGAGGTGGGTGAGCAGTTCTTC.